These 24 T cell receptor beta chains originate from one sample sequenced in a study of blood T cell repertoires in COVID-19. The protocol was immunoSEQ multiplex PCR, while the TCRdb copy is restricted to in-frame clones and leaves out a portion. Seen here are about 460,000 clones, less than 90% observed once, and the top ten hold 8% to 9.5%. Sequenced material: PBMCs or T cells enriched from blood (not recorded which). The receptors stem from a woman in her fifties or sixties who had recovered from COVID-19.

This clone occurred once. V usage is TRBV19 and J usage is TRBJ2-1; 8 bases align to TRBD2. Trimming at V came to 1 base and at J to 6 bases, leaving 5 bases not matched to a gene. CDR1 LNHDA and CDR2 SQIVND come from the germline V gene (reference sequence). The CDR3 totals 15 residues. CDR3 in DNA: TGTGCCAGTAGTATAGTGCGGGGGGACACCAATGAGCAGTTCTTC. Its translation is CASSIVRGDTNEQFF.

The chain has TRBV4-2 and TRBJ1-5, with 9 bases aligning to TRBD1. CDR1 is LGHNA, CDR2 YNFKEQ, per germline. V lost 0 bases and J lost 6; bases outside the gene matches: 0. The CDR3 has 14 residues. The CDR3 sequence: CASSQEDRGQPQHF. DNA for the CDR3: TGTGCCAGCAGCCAAGAGGACAGGGGTCAGCCCCAGCATTTT.

The chain combines TRBV7-9 with TRBJ1-2; a possible D gene is TRBD1 (5 bases). V was trimmed by 5 bases and J by 4 bases, leaving 11 bases between them. Germline-derived CDR1 and CDR2 are SEHNR and FQNEAQ (reference sequence). The length of the CDR3 is 13 residues. The CDR3: CASSLDSVYGYTF. The CDR3 coding sequence is TGTGCCAGCAGCCTTGACAGTGTCTATGGCTACACCTTC.

The rearrangement uses TRBV2 and TRBJ1-2; 7 bases are shared with TRBD1. The CDR3 consists of 16 residues. The germline V gene has CDR1 SNHLY and CDR2 FYNNEI. The trim removed 2 bases at V and 4 bases at J, leaving 10 bases unmatched. The CDR3 is CASSELRTGGVYGYTF. The CDR3 DNA follows: TGTGCCAGCAGTGAACTTCGGACAGGTGGGGTCTATGGCTACACCTTC.

CDR3 protein: CASSIGSGTGELFF. CDR3 sequence (DNA): TGTGCCAGTAGTATTGGGTCGGGCACCGGGGAGCTGTTTTTT. The chain employs TRBV19 and TRBJ2-2, with no clear D. Trimming took off 3 bases at V and 4 bases at J, with 9 bases between the two ends. Per germline, CDR1 LNHDA and CDR2 SQIVND (reference sequence). This CDR3 spans 14 amino acids.

The chain is built from TRBV2 and TRBJ2-2; 9 bases align to TRBD1. Germline CDR1 reads SNHLY; CDR2 reads FYNNEI. The V and J ends lost 5 bases and 1 base, in that order; junction bases with no gene match: 5. The CDR3 has 16 amino acids. CDR3 region: CASSPTGGENTGELFF. CDR3 bases: TGTGCCAGCAGTCCGACAGGGGGAGAGAACACCGGGGAGCTGTTTTTT.

V usage is TRBV12-5 and J usage is TRBJ2-2, with D tentatively TRBD1 (6 bases). There are 18 residues in the CDR3. Germline V gene sequence: CDR1 LGHNT, CDR2 FRNRAP. The V end lost 0 bases, the J end lost 0 bases, and 14 bases lay between the germline ends. CDR3: CASGLVRDGTSNTGELFF. The CDR3 region has the DNA TGTGCTAGTGGTTTGGTACGTGACGGGACATCGAACACCGGGGAGCTGTTTTTT.

This clone was detected only a few times. The chain uses TRBV5-4 and TRBJ1-2; D gene ambiguous. This CDR3 is 15 amino acids long. CDR1 is SGHNT, CDR2 YYREEE, per germline (reference sequence). Trimming left V 0 bases short and J 4 bases short, with 13 bases between. The CDR3 loop reads CASSLGQEAVYGYTF. In DNA, the CDR3 is TGTGCCAGCAGCTTGGGCCAGGAGGCGGTCTATGGCTACACCTTC.

The J gene is TRBJ2-1, the V gene TRBV27; D is possibly TRBD1 (6 bases). V lost 0 bases and J lost 2, with 17 bases in between. CDR1 MNHEY and CDR2 SMNVEV come from the germline V gene (reference sequence). The CDR3 length is 18 residues. CDR3 coding DNA: TGTGCCAGCAGTTTATCGGGGGCAGGGACCCACGCCTACAATGAGCAGTTCTTC. It is translated as CASSLSGAGTHAYNEQFF.

The chain links TRBV9 to TRBJ1-5; TRBD1 matches 7 bases. The ends lost 3 bases at V and 3 bases at J; junction bases unmatched: 3. This CDR3 comprises 14 residues. Germline V gene sequence: CDR1 SGDLS, CDR2 YYNGEE. CDR3 residues: CASSAGQVNQPQHF. The CDR3 nucleotides are TGTGCCAGCAGCGCCGGACAGGTCAATCAGCCCCAGCATTTT. Full variable domain (rest looked up from reference TRBV9 and TRBJ1-5): DSGVTQTPKHLITATGQRVTLRCSPRSGDLSVYWYQQSLDQGLQFLIQYYNGEERAKGNILERFSAQQFPDLHSELNLSSLELGDSALYFCASSAGQVNQPQHFGDGTRLSIL.

The J gene is TRBJ2-1, the V gene TRBV4-1; perhaps TRBD1 as D (6 bases). Germline V gene data show CDR1 as MGHRA and CDR2 as YSYEKL. The CDR3 has 17 amino acids. Trimming took off 4 bases at V and 7 bases at J, with 23 bases between the two ends. CDR3 DNA sequence: TGCGCCAGCAGCCCCATTATCGGGGCAGGGGCCCCGAATGAGCAGTTCTTC. This sequence encodes CASSPIIGAGAPNEQFF.

In this sample, this clone turned up a few times. This sequence joins TRBV3-1 (or the pseudogene TRBV3-2) and TRBJ1-1; TRBD1 agrees at 9 bases. J gave up 2 bases and V 0 bases, and 7 bases lay outside the gene matches. Germline V lookup: CDR1 LGHDT, CDR2 YNNKEL (reference sequence). This CDR3 region has 17 residues. The CDR3 loop is CASSQEIDRGRNTEAFF. The CDR3 DNA reads TGTGCCAGCAGCCAAGAGATTGACAGGGGGAGAAACACTGAAGCTTTCTTT.

This chain joins TRBV7-2 and TRBJ1-2, with D perhaps matching TRBD1 (5 bases). V lost 5 bases and J lost 8, with 18 bases in between. The CDR3 contains 14 residues. Germline V CDR1 and CDR2: SGHTA, FQGNSA. CDR3 in amino acids: CASSPGGRVDGYTF. CDR3 sequence (DNA): TGTGCCAGCAGCCCCGGGGGACGCGTTGACGGCTACACCTTC.

V usage is TRBV10-3 and J usage is TRBJ2-1; a possible D gene is TRBD2 (5 bases). In germline, CDR1 is ENHRY, CDR2 SYGVKD. The length of the CDR3 is 12 residues. V was cut by 11 bases and J by 0 bases, with 8 bases left in between. The DNA of the CDR3 is TGTGCCCTAGGGAGCTCCTACAATGAGCAGTTCTTC. Protein product: CALGSSYNEQFF.

V is TRBV7-2 and J is TRBJ1-5, with unresolved D. The CDR3 covers 15 residues. The germline CDR1 and CDR2 sequences are SGHTA and FQGNSA. Trimming removed 1 base at V and 0 bases at J, with 7 bases between. The CDR3 loop is CASSLEKHSNQPQHF. CDR3 DNA: TGTGCCAGCAGCTTAGAGAAGCATAGCAATCAGCCCCAGCATTTT.

The chain combines TRBV27 with TRBJ1-6, with 8 nucleotides matching TRBD1. The CDR3 runs 15 residues. The V segment lost 5 bases and the J segment 5 bases; nucleotides outside the gene matches: 5. Germline assignment: CDR1 MNHEY and CDR2 SMNVEV (reference sequence). CDR3 sequence reads: CASSPDRGDNSPLHF. The CDR3 nucleotides read TGTGCCAGCAGTCCTGACAGGGGAGATAATTCACCCCTCCACTTT.

This chain connects TRBV3-1 (or the pseudogene TRBV3-2) to TRBJ1-6, with D unclear. The CDR3 runs 13 residues. Germline CDR1 LGHDT, CDR2 YNNKEL (reference sequence). V lost 8 bases and J 0 bases, leaving 5 bases between the germline ends. For the CDR3, the DNA is TGTGCCAGCGGCTTCTCCTATAATTCACCCCTCCACTTT. Translating it yields CASGFSYNSPLHF.

The genes are TRBV27 and TRBJ1-2; TRBD1 might be the D (6 bases). Germline CDR1 is MNHEY and CDR2 is SMNVEV (reference sequence). V was trimmed by 2 bases and J by 8 bases, leaving 12 bases between them. This CDR3 spans 13 amino acids. The CDR3 reads CASSLGQWGGYTF. As DNA, the CDR3 is TGTGCCAGCAGTTTAGGACAGTGGGGAGGCTACACCTTC.

The rearrangement links TRBV28 to TRBJ1-3, with 7 bases aligning to TRBD1. J lost 1 base, V lost 3 bases, and 12 bases had no gene match. The CDR3 covers 18 residues. Per the germline V gene, CDR1 is MDHEN and CDR2 is SYDVKM. DNA for the CDR3: TGTGCCAGCAGTTTCGGCCCCAAACAGGGGACGTCTGGAAACACCATATATTTT. Amino acids: CASSFGPKQGTSGNTIYF.

This clone is a singleton in its sample. The chain links TRBV7-9 to TRBJ2-7, with a weak D call TRBD2 (5 bases). This CDR3 spans 15 amino acids. Germline CDR1 reads SEHNR; CDR2 reads FQNEAQ (reference sequence). Trimming cost V 6 bases and J 5 bases, with 20 bases left between them. Here the CDR3 reads CASSQDGIGQNEQYF. CDR3 nucleotides: TGTGCCAGCAGTCAAGACGGGATTGGGCAAAACGAGCAGTACTTC.

The rearrangement joins TRBV13 to TRBJ1-6; 7 nucleotides align to TRBD1. Germline trimming cut 2 bases from V and 8 bases from J; bases unmatched to any gene: 6. The CDR3 consists of 15 residues. Per germline, CDR1 PRHDT and CDR2 FYEKMQ (reference sequence). The CDR3 DNA reads TGTGCCAGCAGCTTAAGGGGGCGCCTAGATTCACCCCTCCACTTT. Its translation is CASSLRGRLDSPLHF.

The gene calls are TRBV11-2 and TRBJ2-7, with TRBD1 matching over 8 bases. The germline CDR1 and CDR2 sequences are SGHAT and FQNNGV. V dropped 3 bases and J dropped 0; count of bases not matched to a gene: 4. The CDR3 has 15 amino acids. The CDR3 nucleotides are TGTGCCAGCAGCTTGACGGGACAGGACTCCTACGAGCAGTACGTC. Translating gives CASSLTGQDSYEQYV.

The rearrangement links TRBV5-6 to TRBJ1-4; D remains ambiguous. The V end was cut by 0 bases, the J end by 7 bases, with 4 bases between. CDR3 length: 12 amino acids. The germline CDR1 and CDR2 sequences are SGHDT and YYEEEE. CDR3 loop: CASSLAGEKLFF. The CDR3 nucleotides are TGTGCCAGCAGCTTGGCGGGTGAAAAACTGTTTTTT.

The chain joins TRBV5-1 to TRBJ2-7; D is perhaps TRBD2 (7 bases). The CDR3 sequence is 14 residues long. Trimming removed 2 bases at V and 2 bases at J, with 11 bases between. The germline V gene encodes CDR1 SGHRS and CDR2 YFSETQ. The DNA for the CDR3 is TGCGCCAGCAGCTTTACGGGGGGCACCTACGAGCAGTACTTC. Translating gives CASSFTGGTYEQYF.